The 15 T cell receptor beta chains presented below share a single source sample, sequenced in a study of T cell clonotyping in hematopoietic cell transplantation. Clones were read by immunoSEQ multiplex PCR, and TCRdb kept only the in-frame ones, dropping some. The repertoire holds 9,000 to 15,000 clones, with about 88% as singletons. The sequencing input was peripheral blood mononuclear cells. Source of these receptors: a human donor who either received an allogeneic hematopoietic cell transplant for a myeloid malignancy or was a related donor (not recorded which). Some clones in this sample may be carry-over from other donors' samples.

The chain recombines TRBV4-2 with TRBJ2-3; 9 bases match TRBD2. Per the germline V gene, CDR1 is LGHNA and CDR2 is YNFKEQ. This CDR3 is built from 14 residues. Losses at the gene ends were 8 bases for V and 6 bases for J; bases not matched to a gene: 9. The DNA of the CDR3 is TGTGCCAGCGGAGCGGGGGGCAGCGAGGATACGCAGTATTTT. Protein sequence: CASGAGGSEDTQYF.

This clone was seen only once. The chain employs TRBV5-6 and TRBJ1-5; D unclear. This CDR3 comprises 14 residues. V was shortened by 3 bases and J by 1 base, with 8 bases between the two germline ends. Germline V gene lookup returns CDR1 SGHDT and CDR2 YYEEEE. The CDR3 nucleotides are TGTGCCAGCAGCTGGTCCTGGAGCAATCAGCCCCAGCATTTT. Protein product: CASSWSWSNQPQHF.

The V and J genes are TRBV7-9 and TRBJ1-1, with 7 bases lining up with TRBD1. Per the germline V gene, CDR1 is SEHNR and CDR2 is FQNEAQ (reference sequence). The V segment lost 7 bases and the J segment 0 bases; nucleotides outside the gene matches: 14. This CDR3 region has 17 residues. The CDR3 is CASTEKEGAEMNTEAFF. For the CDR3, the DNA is TGTGCCAGCACCGAAAAGGAGGGGGCCGAAATGAACACTGAAGCTTTCTTT. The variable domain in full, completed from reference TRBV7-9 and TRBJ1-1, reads DTGVSQNPRHKITKRGQNVTFRCDPISEHNRLYWYRQTLGQGPEFLTYFQNEAQLEKSRLLSDRFSAERPKGSFSTLEIQRTEQGDSAMYLCASTEKEGAEMNTEAFFGQGTRLTVV.

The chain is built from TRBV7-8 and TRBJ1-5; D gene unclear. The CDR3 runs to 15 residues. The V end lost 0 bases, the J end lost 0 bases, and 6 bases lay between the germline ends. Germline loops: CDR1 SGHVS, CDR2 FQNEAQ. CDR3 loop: CASSLALDSNQPQHF. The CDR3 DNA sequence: TGTGCCAGCAGCTTAGCGCTCGATAGCAATCAGCCCCAGCATTTT.

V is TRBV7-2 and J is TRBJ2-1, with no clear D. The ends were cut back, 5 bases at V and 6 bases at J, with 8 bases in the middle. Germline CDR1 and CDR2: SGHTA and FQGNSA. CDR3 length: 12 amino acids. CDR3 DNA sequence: TGTGCCAGCAGCCTTGACTTCAATGAGCAGTTCTTC. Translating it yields CASSLDFNEQFF. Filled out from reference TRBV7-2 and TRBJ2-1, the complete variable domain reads GAGVSQSPSNKVTEKGKDVELRCDPISGHTALYWYRQSLGQGLEFLIYFQGNSAPDKSGLPSDRFSAERTGGSVSTLTIQRTQQEDSAVYLCASSLDFNEQFFGPGTRLTVL.

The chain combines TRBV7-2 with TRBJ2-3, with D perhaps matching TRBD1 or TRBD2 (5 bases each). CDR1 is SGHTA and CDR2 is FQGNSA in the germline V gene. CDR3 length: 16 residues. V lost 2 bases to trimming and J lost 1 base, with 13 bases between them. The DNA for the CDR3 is TGTGCCAGCAGCTTATTGCCGGGGCGGGGCACAGATACGCAGTATTTT. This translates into CASSLLPGRGTDTQYF.

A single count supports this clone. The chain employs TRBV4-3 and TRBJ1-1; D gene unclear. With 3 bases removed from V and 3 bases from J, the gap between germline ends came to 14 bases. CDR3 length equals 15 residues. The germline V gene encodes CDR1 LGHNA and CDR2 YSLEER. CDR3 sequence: CASSQTRDSYTEAFF. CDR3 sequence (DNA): TGCGCCAGCAGCCAGACAAGAGATTCTTACACTGAAGCTTTCTTT.

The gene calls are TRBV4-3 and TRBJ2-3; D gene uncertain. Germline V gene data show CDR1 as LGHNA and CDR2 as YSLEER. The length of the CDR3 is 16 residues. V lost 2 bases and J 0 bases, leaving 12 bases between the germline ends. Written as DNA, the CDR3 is TGCGCCAGCAGCCAAAACAGCGTCCTTAGCACAGATACGCAGTATTTT. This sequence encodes CASSQNSVLSTDTQYF.

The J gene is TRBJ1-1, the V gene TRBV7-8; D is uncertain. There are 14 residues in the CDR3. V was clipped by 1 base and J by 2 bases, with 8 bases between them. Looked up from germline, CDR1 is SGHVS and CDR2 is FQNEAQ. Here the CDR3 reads CASSLGTGNTEAFF. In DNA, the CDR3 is TGTGCCAGCAGCTTAGGGACGGGAAACACTGAAGCTTTCTTT.

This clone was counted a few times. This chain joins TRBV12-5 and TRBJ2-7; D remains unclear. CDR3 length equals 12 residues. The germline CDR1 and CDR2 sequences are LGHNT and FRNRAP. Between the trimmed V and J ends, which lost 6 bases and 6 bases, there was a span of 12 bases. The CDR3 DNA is TGTGCTAGTGGCCACGCAACTTCCGAGCAGTACTTC. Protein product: CASGHATSEQYF.

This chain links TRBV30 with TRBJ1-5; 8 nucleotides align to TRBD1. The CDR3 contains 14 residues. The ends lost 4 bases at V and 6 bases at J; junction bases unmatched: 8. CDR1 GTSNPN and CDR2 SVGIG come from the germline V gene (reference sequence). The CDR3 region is CAWKTGGGSQPQHF. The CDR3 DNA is TGTGCCTGGAAAACAGGGGGAGGATCTCAGCCCCAGCATTTT.

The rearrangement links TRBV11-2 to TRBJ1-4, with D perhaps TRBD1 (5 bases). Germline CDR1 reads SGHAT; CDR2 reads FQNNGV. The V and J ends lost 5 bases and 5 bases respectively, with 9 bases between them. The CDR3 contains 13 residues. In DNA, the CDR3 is TGTGCCAGCAGCAGGGACCGGAATGAAAAACTGTTTTTT. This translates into CASSRDRNEKLFF. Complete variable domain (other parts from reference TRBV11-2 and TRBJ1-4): EAGVAQSPRYKIIEKRQSVAFWCNPISGHATLYWYQQILGQGPKLLIQFQNNGVVDDSQLPKDRFSAERLKGVDSTLKIQPAKLEDSAVYLCASSRDRNEKLFFGSGTQLSVL.

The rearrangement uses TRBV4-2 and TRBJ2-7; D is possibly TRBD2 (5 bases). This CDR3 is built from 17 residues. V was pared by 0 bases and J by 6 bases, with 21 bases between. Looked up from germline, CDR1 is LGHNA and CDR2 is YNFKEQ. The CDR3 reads CASSQDLTRVPTSEQYF. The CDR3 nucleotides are TGTGCCAGCAGCCAAGATCTGACGAGGGTCCCCACCAGCGAGCAGTACTTC.

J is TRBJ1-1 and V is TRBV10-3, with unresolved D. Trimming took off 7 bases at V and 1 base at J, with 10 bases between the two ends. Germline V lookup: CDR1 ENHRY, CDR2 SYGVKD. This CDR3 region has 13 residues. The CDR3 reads CAITLTGNTEAFF. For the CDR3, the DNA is TGTGCCATCACCTTGACGGGGAACACTGAAGCTTTCTTT.

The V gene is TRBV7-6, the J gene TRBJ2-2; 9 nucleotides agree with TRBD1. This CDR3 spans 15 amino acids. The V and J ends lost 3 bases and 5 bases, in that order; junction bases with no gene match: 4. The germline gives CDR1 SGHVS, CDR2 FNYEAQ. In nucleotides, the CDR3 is TGTGCCAGCAGCTTTGACAGGGGGTTAACCGGGGAGCTGTTTTTT. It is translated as CASSFDRGLTGELFF.